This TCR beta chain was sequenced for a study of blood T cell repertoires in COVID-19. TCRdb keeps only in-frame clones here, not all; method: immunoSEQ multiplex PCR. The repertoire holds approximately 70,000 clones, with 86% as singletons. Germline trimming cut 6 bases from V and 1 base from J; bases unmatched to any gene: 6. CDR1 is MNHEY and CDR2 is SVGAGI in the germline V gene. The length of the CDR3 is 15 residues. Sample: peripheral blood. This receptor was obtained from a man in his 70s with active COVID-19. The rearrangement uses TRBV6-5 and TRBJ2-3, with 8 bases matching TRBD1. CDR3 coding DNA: TGTGCCAGCAGAGTCCCGGGACAGGGCACAGATACGCAGTATTTT. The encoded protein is CASRVPGQGTDTQYF.